This record concerns one T cell receptor beta chain sequence. The sample comes from a study of blood T cell repertoires in COVID-19. CDR1 and CDR2 from the germline V gene are MGHRA and YSYEKL. Trimming shortened V by 1 base and J by 2 bases, and 12 bases separated the two germline ends. The CDR3 sequence is 15 residues long. Clones were read by immunoSEQ multiplex PCR, and TCRdb kept only the in-frame ones, dropping some. Of some 200,000 clones listed, more than 80% are singletons. This chain connects TRBV4-1 to TRBJ2-7, with D perhaps TRBD2 (5 bases). The specimen was peripheral blood. This sequence was found in a man aged 45 to 65 with acute or convalescent COVID-19. The CDR3 loop reads CASSQGAAFTYEQYF. The CDR3 DNA follows: TGCGCCAGCAGCCAAGGAGCGGCCTTCACCTACGAGCAGTACTTC.